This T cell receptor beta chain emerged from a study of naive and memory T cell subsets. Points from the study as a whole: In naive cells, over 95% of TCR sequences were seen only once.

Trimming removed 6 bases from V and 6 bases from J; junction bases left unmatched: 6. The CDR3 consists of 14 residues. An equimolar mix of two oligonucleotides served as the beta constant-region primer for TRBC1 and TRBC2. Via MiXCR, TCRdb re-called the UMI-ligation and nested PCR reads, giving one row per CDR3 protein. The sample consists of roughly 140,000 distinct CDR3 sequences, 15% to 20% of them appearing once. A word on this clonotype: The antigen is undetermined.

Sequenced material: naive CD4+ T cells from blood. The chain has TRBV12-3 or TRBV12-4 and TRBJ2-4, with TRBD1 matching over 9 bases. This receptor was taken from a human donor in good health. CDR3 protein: CASREQGALNIQYF. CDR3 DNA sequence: TGTGCCAGCAGGGAACAGGGGGCCTTAAACATTCAGTACTTC.